A single sample is the source of the 29 T cell receptor beta chains below, sequenced in a study of CD8 T cells in Susac syndrome. RNA amounts of roughly 0.5 to 1 ug underwent reverse transcription with random hexamers. TCRdb called the immunoSEQ multiplex PCR reads again in MiXCR, with one record for every CDR3 protein. In the table there are roughly 330,000 distinct CDR3 sequences, approximately 90% of which are singletons. The sample consisted of CD4+ T cells from PBMCs. The receptors stem from a human donor with multiple sclerosis.

The V and J genes are TRBV20-1 and TRBJ2-3; no clear D. The V and J ends lost 6 bases and 1 base respectively, with 14 bases between them. Germline V gives CDR1 DFQATT, CDR2 SNEGSKA (reference sequence). This CDR3 comprises 14 residues. The CDR3 region has the DNA TGCAGTGCAGTAGTTTCCCTCGGCACAGATACGCAGTATTTT. Translating gives CSAVVSLGTDTQYF.

This chain uses TRBV11-2 with TRBJ2-5; no reliable D call. Germline V gene sequence: CDR1 SGHAT, CDR2 FQNNGV. The CDR3 is 15 amino acids. V lost 1 base to trimming and J lost 1 base, with 10 bases between them. The CDR3 DNA sequence: TGTGCCAGCAGCTTAGTACGCCAATTCCAAGAGACCCAGTACTTC. Translating it yields CASSLVRQFQETQYF.

The chain links TRBV7-2 to TRBJ2-2; D perhaps matches TRBD1 (6 bases). CDR3 length: 16 residues. CDR1 is SGHTA and CDR2 is FQGNSA in the germline V gene. Trimming removed 5 bases at V and 4 bases at J, with 17 bases between. DNA for the CDR3: TGTGCCAGCAGCCTAAGGGCAGGGGCGAGCACCGGGGAGCTGTTTTTT. Encoded protein: CASSLRAGASTGELFF.

The chain recombines TRBV5-1 with TRBJ1-1; 8 nucleotides match TRBD1. Trimming cost V 3 bases and J 4 bases; bases outside gene matches: 14. CDR1 SGHRS and CDR2 YFSETQ come from the germline V gene. CDR3 length: 17 amino acids. DNA of the CDR3: TGCGCCAGCAGCTACTCAGGGGGCTTTGGTATCGGCACTGAAGCTTTCTTT. Translation: CASSYSGGFGIGTEAFF.

The chain joins TRBV12-3 or TRBV12-4 to TRBJ2-1, with 9 bases aligning to TRBD1. Trimming at V came to 4 bases and at J to 2 bases, leaving 3 bases not matched to a gene. The CDR3 extends over 15 amino acids. The CDR3 DNA reads as TGTGCCAGCAGTTCCCGACAGGGGGCCTACAATGAGCAGTTCTTC. This codes for CASSSRQGAYNEQFF.

This clonotype has just a few counts. V and J are TRBV18 and TRBJ1-2, with a possible D match to TRBD1 (5 bases). Between the trimmed V and J ends, which lost 3 bases and 3 bases, there was a span of 8 bases. This CDR3 region has 13 residues. CDR1 KGHSH and CDR2 LQKENI come from the germline V gene. CDR3 bases: TGTGCCAGCTCACCGTCGGGGGACTATGGCTACACCTTC. This sequence encodes CASSPSGDYGYTF.

V gene TRBV7-2 combines with J gene TRBJ1-2; no clear D gene. The CDR3 is 13 amino acids. V was shortened by 2 bases and J by 5 bases, with 9 bases between the two germline ends. Germline V gene lookup returns CDR1 SGHTA and CDR2 FQGNSA. The CDR3 reads CASSLQREYGYTF. CDR3 DNA: TGTGCCAGCAGCTTACAGCGGGAATATGGCTACACCTTC. The full variable domain, completed using reference TRBV7-2 and TRBJ1-2, is GAGVSQSPSNKVTEKGKDVELRCDPISGHTALYWYRQSLGQGLEFLIYFQGNSAPDKSGLPSDRFSAERTGGSVSTLTIQRTQQEDSAVYLCASSLQREYGYTFGSGTRLTVV.

This chain connects TRBV12-5 to TRBJ2-5, with TRBD2 matching over 8 bases. Germline CDR1 LGHNT, CDR2 FRNRAP. The V and J ends lost 5 bases and 2 bases, in that order; junction bases with no gene match: 7. The CDR3 totals 15 residues. The CDR3 here is CASGVPSSGQETQYF. CDR3 bases: TGTGCTAGTGGTGTACCATCTAGCGGGCAAGAGACCCAGTACTTC.

This chain uses TRBV20-1 with TRBJ1-2; D gene ambiguous. The V end lost 6 bases, the J end lost 4 bases, and 18 bases lay between the germline ends. CDR3 length: 14 amino acids. Germline V gene lookup returns CDR1 DFQATT and CDR2 SNEGSKA (reference sequence). In DNA, the CDR3 is TGCAGTGCGACTCATGCTTCACCTCTCTATGGCTACACCTTC. It specifies CSATHASPLYGYTF.

The V call is TRBV4-2, the J call TRBJ2-3; TRBD2 aligns across 10 bases. The CDR3 contains 15 residues. Trimming took 4 bases from V and 5 from J; bases not matched to a gene: 6. Germline V gives CDR1 LGHNA, CDR2 YNFKEQ. The CDR3 here is CASSPKRGGGDTQYF. As DNA, the CDR3 is TGTGCCAGCAGCCCTAAGCGGGGGGGCGGAGATACGCAGTATTTT.

The chain combines TRBV13 with TRBJ2-5; D may be TRBD2 (5 bases). The CDR3 is 14 residues long. Trimming shortened V by 2 bases and J by 7 bases, and 14 bases separated the two germline ends. Germline CDR1 PRHDT, CDR2 FYEKMQ (reference sequence). The CDR3 coding sequence is TGTGCCAGCAGCTTAATATCCCGGGATTGGACCCAGTACTTC. This gives the protein CASSLISRDWTQYF.

This chain uses TRBV2 with TRBJ2-3; TRBD2 agrees at 9 bases. There are 15 residues in the CDR3. V shed 7 bases, J shed 2 bases, and the junction held 7 bases outside the gene matches. Germline V CDR1 and CDR2: SNHLY, FYNNEI. The CDR3 protein is CASTILAGATDTQYF. In nucleotides, the CDR3 is TGTGCCAGCACCATACTAGCGGGCGCCACAGATACGCAGTATTTT.

The gene calls are TRBV6-2 or TRBV6-3 and TRBJ2-7, with D tentatively TRBD1 (6 bases). V shed 4 bases and J shed 5 bases, with 9 bases lying between them. Per germline, CDR1 MNHEY and CDR2 SVGEGT. The CDR3 spans 12 residues. DNA for the CDR3: TGTGCCAGCAGTTTCCGGGACAACGAGCAGTACTTC. It translates to CASSFRDNEQYF.

This chain uses TRBV5-1 with TRBJ2-7, with D possibly matching TRBD1 (5 bases). With 4 bases removed from V and 4 bases from J, the gap between germline ends came to 12 bases. Germline assignment: CDR1 SGHRS and CDR2 YFSETQ. The CDR3 is 13 amino acids. CDR3 region: CASSATGFYEQYF. CDR3 bases: TGCGCCAGCAGCGCAACAGGTTTTTACGAGCAGTACTTC.

This sequence joins TRBV20-1 and TRBJ2-3; 7 nucleotides align to TRBD2. Losses at the gene ends were 2 bases for V and 0 bases for J; bases not matched to a gene: 5. Germline lookup yields CDR1 DFQATT and CDR2 SNEGSKA (reference sequence). The length of the CDR3 is 15 residues. CDR3 coding DNA: TGCAGTGCTAGACCCGGGGGGTCTAGCACAGATACGCAGTATTTT. Translated: CSARPGGSSTDTQYF.

The V and J genes are TRBV11-2 and TRBJ2-1; TRBD1 agrees at 9 bases. Germline V gene lookup returns CDR1 SGHAT and CDR2 FQNNGV. The CDR3 totals 16 residues. Trimming cost V 5 bases and J 6 bases; bases outside gene matches: 11. The CDR3 nucleotides are TGTGCCAGCAGCACTACGGGACAGGGTAGTCGCAATGAGCAGTTCTTC. It specifies CASSTTGQGSRNEQFF. Full variable domain (missing parts from reference TRBV11-2 and TRBJ2-1): EAGVAQSPRYKIIEKRQSVAFWCNPISGHATLYWYQQILGQGPKLLIQFQNNGVVDDSQLPKDRFSAERLKGVDSTLKIQPAKLEDSAVYLCASSTTGQGSRNEQFFGPGTRLTVL.

This chain uses TRBV12-3 or TRBV12-4 with TRBJ2-2, with D perhaps being TRBD1 or TRBD2 (6 bases each). With 6 bases removed from V and 6 bases from J, the gap between germline ends came to 23 bases. This CDR3 region has 17 residues. CDR3 coding DNA: TGTGCCAGCAGCCGGGTTCTCGGGGGCGCGATCGCCGGGGAGCTGTTTTTT. Protein sequence: CASSRVLGGAIAGELFF.

The chain couples TRBV6-6 to TRBJ2-1, with D uncertain. V shed 7 bases and J shed 0 bases, with 16 bases lying between them. Looked up from germline, CDR1 is MNHNY and CDR2 is SVGAGI (reference sequence). This CDR3 is built from 16 residues. CDR3 sequence (DNA): TGTGCCAGCACCTCTGGAACGAGAAGCTCCTACAATGAGCAGTTCTTC. Its translation is CASTSGTRSSYNEQFF.

V usage is TRBV7-2 and J usage is TRBJ2-7, with 7 bases matching TRBD2. CDR1 is SGHTA, CDR2 FQGNSA, per germline. The CDR3 contains 14 residues. V was pared by 3 bases and J by 3 bases, with 5 bases of the junction left unmatched. Here the CDR3 DNA reads TGTGCCAGCAGCTTCGAAGCGGGGTACTACGAGCAGTACTTC. It encodes CASSFEAGYYEQYF.

CDR3 sequence: CSVALMGGGSTFF. The DNA for the CDR3 is TGCAGCGTTGCCCTCATGGGAGGGGGTTCTACTTTCTTT. The V call is TRBV29-1, the J call TRBJ1-1; D possibly corresponds to TRBD1 (6 bases). Trimming took 4 bases from V and 12 from J, leaving 21 bases between them. The CDR3 is 13 residues long. CDR1 is SQVTM and CDR2 is ANQGSEA in the germline V gene.

V is TRBV2 and J is TRBJ1-3; no reliable D call. Germline V gene data show CDR1 as SNHLY and CDR2 as FYNNEI. Trimming cost V 0 bases and J 0 bases, with 12 bases left between them. This CDR3 spans 17 amino acids. The CDR3 here is CASSEARPNFSGNTIYF. The CDR3 DNA sequence: TGTGCCAGCAGTGAAGCTCGACCGAACTTCTCTGGAAACACCATATATTTT.

The chain carries TRBV19 and TRBJ2-1, with 8 bases identical to TRBD2. The CDR3 runs 15 residues. V dropped 1 base and J dropped 8; count of bases not matched to a gene: 7. Germline CDR1 and CDR2: LNHDA and SQIVND (reference sequence). In nucleotides, the CDR3 is TGTGCCAGTAGTATAGGCGGGACTAGTAACTATGAGCAGTTCTTC. Translating gives CASSIGGTSNYEQFF.

The chain joins TRBV12-3 or TRBV12-4 to TRBJ1-5; 9 bases match TRBD1. The CDR3 is 14 residues long. With V trimmed by 5 bases and J by 5 bases, 4 bases remained unmatched. The CDR3 sequence is CASSRTGAHQPQHF. Here the CDR3 DNA reads TGTGCCAGCAGTCGGACAGGGGCGCATCAGCCCCAGCATTTT.

The chain combines TRBV3-1 with TRBJ1-2; 8 positions agree with TRBD1. The junction had 3 bases not matched to a gene; V was cut back by 0 bases and J by 3 bases. The V gene's germline CDR1 is LGHDT and CDR2 YNNKEL (reference sequence). The CDR3 sequence is 15 residues long. CDR3 bases: TGTGCCAGCAGCCAAGATCCACAGGGGGACTATGGCTACACCTTC. Its protein is CASSQDPQGDYGYTF.

The V call is TRBV20-1, the J call TRBJ1-1; D is possibly TRBD1 (5 bases). The CDR3 length is 13 residues. Germline CDR1 reads DFQATT; CDR2 reads SNEGSKA (reference sequence). V was clipped by 1 base and J by 1 base, with 7 bases between them. CDR3 residues: CSARGGENTEAFF. The CDR3 DNA reads as TGCAGTGCTAGAGGGGGGGAGAACACTGAAGCTTTCTTT.

The chain carries TRBV19 and TRBJ2-7; no clear D gene. The CDR3 is 14 residues long. The germline CDR1 and CDR2 sequences are LNHDA and SQIVND (reference sequence). V shed 5 bases and J shed 5 bases, with 16 bases lying between them. DNA for the CDR3: TGTGCCAGTAGTCCGCCAGGTGGTATCGACGAGCAGTACTTC. Protein: CASSPPGGIDEQYF.

The chain recombines TRBV6-2 or TRBV6-3 with TRBJ2-3, with TRBD2 matching over 7 bases. J gave up 4 bases and V 5 bases, and 6 bases lay outside the gene matches. Germline assignment: CDR1 MNHEY and CDR2 SVGEGT. The CDR3 spans 14 residues. Here the CDR3 DNA reads TGTGCCAGCAGTGCAGCGGGAAGGCCAGATACGCAGTATTTT. Translation gives CASSAAGRPDTQYF.

The chain links TRBV30 to TRBJ2-2; 8 nucleotides match TRBD1. Trimming at V came to 5 bases and at J to 2 bases, leaving 10 bases not matched to a gene. The CDR3 is made up of 16 amino acids. Germline V lookup: CDR1 GTSNPN, CDR2 SVGIG (reference sequence). CDR3: CAWGLRGRPNTGELFF. As DNA, the CDR3 is TGTGCCTGGGGGCTCAGGGGGCGACCCAACACCGGGGAGCTGTTTTTT.

This sequence joins TRBV6-2 or TRBV6-3 and TRBJ1-2; D might be TRBD1 (6 bases). CDR3 length equals 13 residues. Trimming removed 6 bases at V and 5 bases at J, with 13 bases between. Germline V CDR1 and CDR2: MNHEY, SVGEGT. The CDR3: CASSWTASYGYTF. The CDR3 region has the DNA TGTGCCAGCAGCTGGACAGCCTCTTATGGCTACACCTTC.